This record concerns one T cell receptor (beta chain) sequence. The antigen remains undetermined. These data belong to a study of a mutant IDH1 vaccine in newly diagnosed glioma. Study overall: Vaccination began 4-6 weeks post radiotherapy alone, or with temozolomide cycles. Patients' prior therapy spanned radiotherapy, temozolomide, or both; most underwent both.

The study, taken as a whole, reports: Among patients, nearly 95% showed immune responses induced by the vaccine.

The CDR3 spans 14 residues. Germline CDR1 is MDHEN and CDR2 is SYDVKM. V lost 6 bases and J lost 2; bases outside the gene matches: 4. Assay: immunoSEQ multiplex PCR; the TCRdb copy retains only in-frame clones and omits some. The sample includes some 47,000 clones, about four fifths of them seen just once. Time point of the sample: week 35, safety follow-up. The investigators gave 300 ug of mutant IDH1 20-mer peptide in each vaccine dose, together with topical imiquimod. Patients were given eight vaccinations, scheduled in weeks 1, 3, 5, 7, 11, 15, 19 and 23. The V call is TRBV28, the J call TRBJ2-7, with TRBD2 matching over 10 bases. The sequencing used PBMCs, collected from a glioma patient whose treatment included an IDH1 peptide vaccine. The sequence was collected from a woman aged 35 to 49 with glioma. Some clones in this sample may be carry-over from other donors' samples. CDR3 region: CASRTSGRAYEQYF. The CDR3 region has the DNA TGTGCCAGCAGGACTAGCGGGCGGGCCTACGAGCAGTACTTC.